This T cell receptor (beta chain) emerged from a study of neurological immune-mediated disorders. Findings and limits, study-wide: Healthy controls had more TCR clonal expansion than multiple sclerosis, which showed the least, whereas HTLV-1-associated myelopathy showed the most. Phylogenetic grouping placed 18 of 34 multiple sclerosis patients' repertoires in one related-CDR3 cluster, a possible signature.

Ten or more counts support this clonotype. Its antigen is currently unknown. Germline V gives CDR1 SGHTA, CDR2 FQGNSA. The CDR3 consists of 17 residues. Trimming pared 2 bases from V and 4 bases from J, leaving 20 bases between. TCRdb reanalysed the 5' RACE reads using MiXCR and keeps one entry per CDR3 protein. The data show about 92,000 distinct CDR3 sequences, with roughly 3.5% seen just once and 2.5% to 3% held by the top ten. The receptor's source is a woman aged 45-60 years with multiple sclerosis. The sample taken for sequencing was PBMCs. This rearrangement joins TRBV7-2 to TRBJ1-2, with D possibly matching TRBD1 (5 bases). CDR3 DNA sequence: TGTGCCAGCAGCTTATTCCAAGCGGGGGAGGCCACCTATGGCTACACCTTC. Translation gives CASSLFQAGEATYGYTF.